A single sample is the source of the 32 T cell receptor beta chains below, sequenced in a study of blood T cells in healthy people across ages. The use of a sample-barcoded 5' primer and a J-beta primer mix characterized a second PCR of roughly 6 to 12 cycles. One entry per CDR3 protein, called by TCRdb with MiXCR from the 5' RACE reads. The sample lists about 1.6 million distinct CDR3 sequences, about 31% occurring once. The source material was blood. The source of these receptors is a woman aged 25 to 39 in good health.

This clonotype was observed at least ten times. V is TRBV4-1 and J is TRBJ2-7, with 12 bases lining up with TRBD2. J was trimmed by 7 bases and V by 4 bases; bases with no gene match: 8. The germline V gene has CDR1 MGHRA and CDR2 YSYEKL. The CDR3 sequence is 15 residues long. This CDR3 is CASSPSSGGAWEQYF. CDR3 DNA: TGCGCCAGCAGCCCATCTAGCGGGGGGGCGTGGGAGCAGTACTTC.

The chain combines TRBV5-1 with TRBJ2-7, with D perhaps given as TRBD1 or TRBD2 (5 bases each). Germline assignment: CDR1 SGHRS and CDR2 YFSETQ. Deletions cut 3 bases from V and 4 bases from J, with 20 bases between. This CDR3 is 16 amino acids long. The CDR3, as DNA: TGCGCCAGCAGCTCGAACCGGGACCCCAATCGATACGAGCAGTACTTC. Translating gives CASSSNRDPNRYEQYF.

The genes are TRBV7-3 and TRBJ2-3; 7 positions match TRBD2. J was trimmed by 0 bases and V by 4 bases; bases with no gene match: 4. The CDR3 runs to 15 residues. Germline values: CDR1 SGHTA, CDR2 FQGTGA. DNA for the CDR3: TGTGCCAGCAGCTCCTTTAGCGGGAGCACAGATACGCAGTATTTT. Encoded protein: CASSSFSGSTDTQYF. Supplemented by reference TRBV7-3 and TRBJ2-3, the full variable domain reads GAGVSQTPSNKVTEKGKYVELRCDPISGHTALYWYRQSLGQGPEFLIYFQGTGAADDSGLPNDRFFAVRPEGSVSTLKIQRTERGDSAVYLCASSSFSGSTDTQYFGPGTRLTVL.

Concerning this clonotype: Just one base apart from a much larger clone, this may be a read error. The chain couples TRBV3-1 to TRBJ2-1; D is uncertain. The V end lost 5 bases, the J end lost 13 bases, and 12 bases lay between the germline ends. CDR3 size: 11 residues. Per the germline V gene, CDR1 is LGHDT and CDR2 is YNNKEL (reference sequence). CDR3 sequence (DNA): TGTGCCAGCAGCTCCCCAGAGACCCAGTTCTTC. Its translation is CASSSPETQFF.

The CDR3 DNA follows: TGTGCCAGCAGCAGGGGAATAAATGGCTACACCTTC. Translating gives CASSRGINGYTF. The J gene is TRBJ1-2, the V gene TRBV21-1. TRBV21-1 is assigned pseudogene status. This CDR3 is 12 amino acids long.

The chain has TRBV20-1 and TRBJ2-4, with D unclear. Trimming left V 0 bases short and J 0 bases short, with 9 bases between. CDR3 length: 15 amino acids. The germline CDR1 and CDR2 sequences are DFQATT and SNEGSKA (reference sequence). Here the CDR3 reads CSARDIQLAKNIQYF. The DNA of the CDR3 is TGCAGTGCTAGAGATATACAACTAGCCAAAAACATTCAGTACTTC.

This chain joins TRBV27 and TRBJ2-6; 9 nucleotides agree with TRBD2. The CDR3 contains 17 residues. The germline V gene encodes CDR1 MNHEY and CDR2 SMNVEV (reference sequence). The trim removed 1 base at V and 4 bases at J, leaving 5 bases unmatched. Here the CDR3 reads CASSLFSSGTGANVLTF. DNA for the CDR3: TGTGCCAGCAGTTTATTTTCTAGCGGGACCGGGGCCAACGTCCTGACTTTC.

This clonotype was recorded a few times. V usage is TRBV11-2 and J usage is TRBJ2-1, with D perhaps TRBD1 or TRBD2 (5 bases each). The CDR3 extends over 15 amino acids. Germline CDR1 and CDR2: SGHAT and FQNNGV. Trimming removed 3 bases from V and 1 base from J, with 10 bases in between. CDR3 bases: TGTGCCAGCAGCTTCGAGGGGAATTCCTACAATGAGCAGTTCTTC. It yields the protein CASSFEGNSYNEQFF.

CDR3 DNA: TGTGCCAGCAGCTTAGCGTCGGGGTGGCCCCAGCATTTT. The encoded protein is CASSLASGWPQHF. V gene TRBV7-6 combines with J gene TRBJ1-5, with D hard to call. The CDR3 is 13 residues long. The germline V and J ends were trimmed by 0 bases and 9 bases, with 9 bases remaining between them. Germline V CDR1 and CDR2: SGHVS, FNYEAQ.

This clonotype has more than one count but fewer than ten. This chain links TRBV5-1 with TRBJ2-3; 7 bases agree with TRBD2. The CDR3 spans 16 residues. V was clipped by 3 bases and J by 2 bases; unmatched bases: 9. CDR1 and CDR2 (germline): SGHRS, YFSETQ. CDR3 sequence reads: CASSSLGGSITDTQYF. DNA of the CDR3: TGCGCCAGCAGCTCCCTCGGCGGGAGTATCACAGATACGCAGTATTTT.

This clonotype showed up just a few times. Mismatch with germline at one junction end may stem from a read error. The J gene is TRBJ2-3, the V gene TRBV3-1, with TRBD2 matching 8 bases. CDR3 length equals 16 residues. In germline, CDR1 is LGHDT, CDR2 YNNKEL (reference sequence). The CDR3, as DNA: TGTGCCAGTAGCCAAGATCGGGTAGCGGGATCAGATACGCAGTATTTT. Translating it yields CASSQDRVAGSDTQYF.

This clonotype appeared a few times. The V gene is TRBV28, the J gene TRBJ2-5, with no clear D. The DNA matches TRBJ2-7 better at its end, which makes the J call doubtful. The CDR3 has 12 residues. The V gene's germline CDR1 is MDHEN and CDR2 SYDVKM. CDR3 DNA sequence: TGTGCCAACAGCCCATTGGGCTACGAGCAGTACTTC. Protein: CANSPLGYEQYF.

The table lists this clonotype with many counts. The rearrangement joins TRBV29-1 to TRBJ1-2; D not resolved. CDR3 length: 13 amino acids. The germline CDR1 and CDR2 sequences are SQVTM and ANQGSEA. V was trimmed by 0 bases and J by 1 base, leaving 6 bases between them. The CDR3 spells CSVEEGGNYGYTF. The CDR3 DNA is TGCAGCGTTGAAGAGGGCGGTAACTATGGCTACACCTTC.

A note on this clonotype: The CDR3 does not end in the conserved phenylalanine or tryptophan, so this is likely a read error. The CDR3 is CAWSETAYGYTC. DNA for the CDR3: TGTGCCTGGAGTGAAACAGCCTATGGCTACACCTGC. The chain recombines TRBV30 with TRBJ1-2; D remains unclear. The CDR3 has 12 residues. Looked up from germline, CDR1 is GTSNPN and CDR2 is SVGIG (reference sequence). The germline V and J ends were trimmed by 1 base and 4 bases, with 7 bases remaining between them.

The chain uses TRBV28 and TRBJ2-7; D not resolved. V gave up 3 bases and J gave up 2 bases, with 11 bases separating them. Germline-derived CDR1 and CDR2 are MDHEN and SYDVKM. CDR3 length: 14 amino acids. In DNA, the CDR3 is TGTGCCAGCAGTTTGGGCGGCACCCCCTACGAGCAGTACTTC. Translated: CASSLGGTPYEQYF.

The rearrangement joins TRBV9 to TRBJ1-1; D may be TRBD1 (5 bases). CDR1 and CDR2 from the germline V gene are SGDLS and YYNGEE. The CDR3 sequence is 15 residues long. V was shortened by 0 bases and J by 2 bases, with 11 bases between the two germline ends. CDR3 sequence reads: CASSVVAGPNTEAFF. CDR3 nucleotide sequence: TGTGCCAGCAGCGTAGTTGCAGGGCCAAACACTGAAGCTTTCTTT.

V usage is TRBV10-3 and J usage is TRBJ2-5; 12 nucleotides line up with TRBD2. This CDR3 region has 15 residues. Germline CDR1 and CDR2: ENHRY and SYGVKD. The J segment lost 11 bases and the V segment lost 2 bases, leaving 9 bases of the junction unmatched. The CDR3 loop reads CAISEPSGRVNEQYF. CDR3 nucleotide sequence: TGTGCCATCAGTGAGCCTAGCGGGAGGGTCAATGAGCAGTACTTC.

This chain uses TRBV20-1 with TRBJ2-1, with 8 bases fitting TRBD2. The CDR3 is 12 amino acids. The V segment lost 5 bases and the J segment 8 bases; nucleotides outside the gene matches: 5. The germline V gene has CDR1 DFQATT and CDR2 SNEGSKA (reference sequence). The CDR3 DNA is TGCAGTGCTCGTCGGGGGGGCCATGAGCAGTTCTTC. Translation gives CSARRGGHEQFF.

The chain carries TRBV6-1 and TRBJ2-7; D gene unclear. The germline V and J ends were trimmed by 0 bases and 5 bases, with 11 bases remaining between them. The CDR3 length is 14 residues. Per germline, CDR1 MNHNS and CDR2 SASEGT. CDR3 amino acids: CASSEAMAAHEQYF. The DNA for the CDR3 is TGTGCCAGCAGTGAAGCGATGGCAGCCCACGAGCAGTACTTC.

The chain uses TRBV6-2 or TRBV6-3 and TRBJ2-1; 10 bases map to TRBD2. V lost 3 bases and J lost 0; bases outside the gene matches: 14. Germline lookup yields CDR1 MNHEY and CDR2 SVGEGT. CDR3 length: 20 amino acids. As DNA, the CDR3 is TGTGCCAGCAGTTATCATGTACTAGCGGGGACCCCGAGCTCCTACAATGAGCAGTTCTTC. This sequence encodes CASSYHVLAGTPSSYNEQFF.

The sample holds a few counts of this clonotype. The rearrangement links TRBV3-1 to TRBJ2-1; 10 bases agree with TRBD2. Losses at the gene ends were 2 bases for V and 8 bases for J; bases not matched to a gene: 9. The CDR3 covers 16 residues. Germline assignment: CDR1 LGHDT and CDR2 YNNKEL (reference sequence). CDR3 nucleotide sequence: TGTGCCAGCAGCCAATCGTCACTAGCGGGATCCCATGAGCAGTTCTTC. This sequence encodes CASSQSSLAGSHEQFF.

This clonotype was found once. Sequence at one end of the junction differs from germline and may be a read error. This rearrangement joins TRBV10-1 to TRBJ2-7, with 10 bases aligning to TRBD1. This CDR3 has 15 amino acids. The germline V gene encodes CDR1 WNHNN and CDR2 SYGVQD (reference sequence). CDR3 coding DNA: TGCGTCAGCAGTGAGTCGAGGGACAGGGGAAACGAGCAGTACTTC. It codes for CVSSESRDRGNEQYF.

In this sample, this clonotype turned up a few times. The rearrangement joins TRBV20-1 to TRBJ2-7; D perhaps matches TRBD1 (5 bases). Germline assignment: CDR1 DFQATT and CDR2 SNEGSKA (reference sequence). The CDR3 is 13 residues long. Trimming removed 6 bases from V and 0 bases from J, with 12 bases in between. CDR3 DNA: TGCAGTGCCCCGGACACAAGCTCCTACGAGCAGTACTTC. This sequence encodes CSAPDTSSYEQYF.

CDR3 loop: CASSPQEWGGPGSQYF. As DNA, the CDR3 is TGTGCCAGCAGCCCCCAGGAGTGGGGAGGACCGGGGTCCCAGTACTTC. The chain uses TRBV6-6 and TRBJ2-5; D possibly corresponds to TRBD2 (6 bases). The V end was cut by 6 bases, the J end by 9 bases, with 26 bases between. Germline CDR1 MNHNY, CDR2 SVGAGI (reference sequence). CDR3 length: 16 amino acids.

This clonotype was picked up a small number of times. The chain employs TRBV20-1 and TRBJ2-1; 10 bases map to TRBD2. The CDR3 sequence is 14 residues long. Germline loops: CDR1 DFQATT, CDR2 SNEGSKA (reference sequence). With V trimmed by 6 bases and J by 9 bases, 11 bases remained unmatched. The CDR3 sequence is CSARTSGGATEQFF. In DNA, the CDR3 is TGCAGTGCCCGGACCAGCGGGGGGGCCACTGAGCAGTTCTTC.

The chain is built from TRBV30 and TRBJ1-2; D gene unclear. The CDR3 length is 13 residues. V shed 1 base and J shed 6 bases, with 12 bases lying between them. Germline-derived CDR1 and CDR2 are GTSNPN and SVGIG (reference sequence). Here the CDR3 DNA reads TGTGCCTGGAGTGCGACTTCAAGGGATGGCTACACCTTC. This translates into CAWSATSRDGYTF.

In its sample, this clonotype was seen a few times. The chain employs TRBV4-1 and TRBJ2-7; D gene uncertain. CDR1 is MGHRA and CDR2 is YSYEKL in the germline V gene. CDR3 length: 13 residues. Trimming left V 1 base short and J 5 bases short, with 9 bases between. As DNA, the CDR3 is TGCGCCAGCAGCCAAGCCCCCATGAACGAGCAGTACTTC. Protein sequence: CASSQAPMNEQYF.

V usage is TRBV25-1 and J usage is TRBJ1-6; TRBD1 matches 11 bases. The CDR3 covers 14 residues. Germline V gene data show CDR1 as MGHDK and CDR2 as SYGVNS. V dropped 10 bases and J dropped 10; count of bases not matched to a gene: 9. Written as DNA, the CDR3 is TGTGCCAACAATAGGGGACAGGGGGAATCACCCCTCCACTTT. This encodes CANNRGQGESPLHF. Full variable domain (remainder filled in from reference TRBV25-1 and TRBJ1-6): EADIYQTPRYLVIGTGKKITLECSQTMGHDKMYWYQQDPGMELHLIHYSYGVNSTEKGDLSSESTVSRIRTEHFPLTLESARPSHTSQYLCANNRGQGESPLHFGNGTRLTVT.

The chain has TRBV20-1 and TRBJ1-4; TRBD1 aligns across 8 bases. V lost 3 bases and J lost 4; bases outside the gene matches: 7. The V gene's germline CDR1 is DFQATT and CDR2 SNEGSKA (reference sequence). The CDR3 consists of 15 residues. This CDR3 reads CSARDRQGFNEKLFF. In nucleotides, the CDR3 is TGCAGTGCTAGGGATCGACAGGGGTTTAATGAAAAACTGTTTTTT.

Of note for this clonotype: One end of the junction is discordant with germline, which a read error may explain. The chain has TRBV2 and TRBJ1-2; D is unclear. Germline V gives CDR1 SNHLY, CDR2 FYNNEI. CDR3 size: 14 residues. As DNA, the CDR3 is TGTACCAGCAGTGAAGCCGAGGGTTGCTATGGCTACACCTTC. Protein: CTSSEAEGCYGYTF.

This clonotype was detected a few times. V and J are TRBV18 and TRBJ2-7; perhaps D is TRBD1 or TRBD2 (5 bases each). CDR3 length: 15 residues. Germline CDR1 and CDR2: KGHSH and LQKENI. V shed 1 base and J shed 2 bases, with 12 bases lying between them. CDR3 nucleotides: TGTGCCAGCTCACCACGGGACCCAATAGCCTACGAGCAGTACTTC. Translating gives CASSPRDPIAYEQYF.

The chain recombines TRBV10-3 with TRBJ2-1; the match to TRBD1 covers 10 bases. The CDR3 loop spans 15 amino acids. V gave up 6 bases and J gave up 4 bases; unmatched junction bases: 6. CDR1 and CDR2 (germline): ENHRY, SYGVKD. The CDR3 loop reads CAIRGQGNRYNEQFF. CDR3 bases: TGTGCCATCAGGGGACAGGGGAATCGGTACAATGAGCAGTTCTTC.